These 24 T cell receptor beta chains originate from one sample sequenced in a study of human T cells and chemical hapten exposure. TCRdb processed the RACE reads anew with MiXCR; each CDR3 protein has one entry. The repertoire holds around 190,000 distinct CDR3 sequences, with approximately 20% as singletons. Time point in this sample: patch test 1, 2 weeks after DPC sensitization. The treatment: therapeutic diphenylcyclopropenone sensitization with weekly scalp DPC. The sequences come from whole blood, collected in connection with sensitization to the hapten diphenylcyclopropenone (DPC). These receptors all stem from a woman aged 45-59 years with alopecia areata. Some clones in this sample may be carry-over from other donors' samples.

This clonotype was counted only a few times. This chain joins TRBV28 and TRBJ2-5; TRBD1 is a possible D gene (6 bases). The germline V gene encodes CDR1 MDHEN and CDR2 SYDVKM. V was cut by 5 bases and J by 4 bases, with 14 bases left in between. The CDR3 extends over 14 amino acids. The CDR3 region has the DNA TGTGCCAGCAGTCTTCACAAACAGGGAGAGACCCAGTACTTC. The encoded protein is CASSLHKQGETQYF.

J is TRBJ2-7 and V is TRBV10-2; a possible D gene is TRBD2 (6 bases). Germline loops: CDR1 WSHSY, CDR2 SAAADI. The CDR3 consists of 14 residues. V gave up 3 bases and J gave up 5 bases, with 14 bases separating them. The CDR3 sequence: CASSDVTSSDEQYF. CDR3 in DNA: TGCGCCAGCAGTGATGTGACTAGTAGCGACGAGCAGTACTTC.

This clonotype has just one count. The CDR3 DNA is TGTGCCAGCAGCCAAGAGAGGCACGGACTTACTTGGACCTACGAGCAGTACTTC. As protein: CASSQERHGLTWTYEQYF. This chain joins TRBV3-1 and TRBJ2-7, with D maybe TRBD2 (5 bases). Trimming removed 0 bases at V and 2 bases at J, with 20 bases between. Germline CDR1 reads LGHDT; CDR2 reads YNNKEL (reference sequence). This CDR3 contains 18 residues.

The chain has TRBV11-2 and TRBJ2-1; D remains ambiguous. V was clipped by 3 bases and J by 0 bases, with 15 bases between them. Per the germline V gene, CDR1 is SGHAT and CDR2 is FQNNGV. This CDR3 is 17 amino acids long. The CDR3 loop reads CASSFAFSSSSYNEQFF. The CDR3 nucleotides are TGTGCCAGCAGCTTCGCATTTAGCAGCAGCTCCTACAATGAGCAGTTCTTC.

This clonotype turned up a few times. The rearrangement links TRBV20-1 to TRBJ2-1, with TRBD2 matching over 9 bases. The V gene end was trimmed by 3 bases and the J gene end by 12 bases; junction bases not matched to a gene: 9. The CDR3 contains 13 residues. Germline V gives CDR1 DFQATT, CDR2 SNEGSKA (reference sequence). The CDR3, as DNA: TGCAGTGCTAGTCTGTTGACTAGCGGAACGCAGTTCTTC. Its translation: CSASLLTSGTQFF.

This chain joins TRBV3-1 and TRBJ2-2; TRBD2 aligns across 14 bases. From germline, CDR1 is LGHDT and CDR2 YNNKEL (reference sequence). The CDR3 covers 18 residues. The V and J ends lost 3 bases and 3 bases, in that order; junction bases with no gene match: 6. The CDR3 loop is CASSHTGLAGGYTGELFF. The DNA of the CDR3 is TGTGCCAGCAGCCACACCGGACTAGCGGGAGGCTACACCGGGGAGCTGTTTTTT.

The V gene is TRBV7-8, the J gene TRBJ1-5; D gene uncertain. This CDR3 region has 16 residues. In germline, CDR1 is SGHVS, CDR2 FQNEAQ. Trimming removed 2 bases from V and 0 bases from J, with 11 bases in between. The CDR3 is CASSLFWVDSNQPQHF. In DNA form, the CDR3 reads TGTGCCAGCAGCTTATTTTGGGTTGATAGCAATCAGCCCCAGCATTTT.

In its sample, this clonotype was seen a few times. V gene TRBV7-6 combines with J gene TRBJ2-1, with 8 bases matching TRBD1. V shed 5 bases, J shed 3 bases, and the junction held 6 bases outside the gene matches. This CDR3 region has 15 residues. The germline CDR1 and CDR2 sequences are SGHVS and FNYEAQ. CDR3 amino acids: CASSVDRGHYNEQFF. CDR3 nucleotides: TGTGCCAGCAGCGTCGACAGGGGCCACTACAATGAGCAGTTCTTC.

This clonotype showed up just a few times. The chain joins TRBV7-2 to TRBJ1-2; D not resolved. The V end lost 1 base, the J end lost 8 bases, and 14 bases lay between the germline ends. Germline CDR1 is SGHTA and CDR2 is FQGNSA. The length of the CDR3 is 14 residues. The CDR3 reads CASSLVVVPFGYTF. The CDR3 coding sequence is TGTGCCAGCAGCTTAGTTGTGGTCCCGTTCGGCTACACCTTC.

This clonotype was detected only a few times. The chain employs TRBV20-1 and TRBJ2-3, with D perhaps matching TRBD1 or TRBD2 (6 bases each). V was trimmed by 3 bases and J by 2 bases, leaving 12 bases between them. In germline, CDR1 is DFQATT, CDR2 SNEGSKA (reference sequence). This CDR3 spans 14 amino acids. DNA for the CDR3: TGCAGTGCTAGTAGCGGACAGCACACAGATACGCAGTATTTT. This sequence encodes CSASSGQHTDTQYF.

This clonotype was counted between two and nine times. The J gene is TRBJ1-1, the V gene TRBV10-2; 9 nucleotides match TRBD1. V lost 6 bases to trimming and J lost 6 bases; unmatched junction nucleotides: 2. Germline V gene sequence: CDR1 WSHSY, CDR2 SAAADI. The CDR3 covers 12 residues. Written as DNA, the CDR3 is TGCGCCAGCAGCCGGGACAGGGCTGAAGCTTTCTTT. It specifies CASSRDRAEAFF.

This clonotype has a count of ten or more. The genes are TRBV3-1 and TRBJ1-2; the D is unclear. The V gene lost 1 base and the J gene lost 2 bases, with 8 bases spanning the gap. CDR3 size: 14 residues. The germline CDR1 and CDR2 sequences are LGHDT and YNNKEL (reference sequence). As DNA, the CDR3 is TGTGCCAGCAGCCAAGTTGCGGCAAACTATGGCTACACCTTC. Translated: CASSQVAANYGYTF.

This clonotype was picked up a small number of times. The chain joins TRBV15 to TRBJ2-5, with 9 positions matching TRBD2. With V trimmed by 4 bases and J by 4 bases, 7 bases remained unmatched. The CDR3 loop spans 15 amino acids. Looked up from germline, CDR1 is LNHNV and CDR2 is YYDKDF (reference sequence). Here the CDR3 reads CATSTFAGGAETQYF. The CDR3, as DNA: TGTGCCACCAGCACCTTCGCGGGAGGGGCAGAGACCCAGTACTTC.

This sequence joins TRBV3-1 and TRBJ1-3; D ambiguous. This CDR3 is 13 amino acids long. Germline V gives CDR1 LGHDT, CDR2 YNNKEL (reference sequence). Trimming left V 1 base short and J 4 bases short, with 5 bases between. CDR3 loop: CASSQVKGNTIYF. As DNA, the CDR3 is TGTGCCAGCAGCCAAGTTAAGGGAAACACCATATATTTT.

In this sample, this clonotype turned up once. The gene calls are TRBV7-9 and TRBJ1-5; D possibly corresponds to TRBD1 (5 bases). Deletions cut 6 bases from V and 7 bases from J, with 13 bases between. CDR1 is SEHNR, CDR2 FQNEAQ, per germline (reference sequence). This CDR3 region has 13 residues. CDR3 sequence: CASSRGGDQPQHF. CDR3 nucleotides: TGTGCCAGCAGTCGAGGAGGGGACCAGCCCCAGCATTTT.

V and J are TRBV5-1 and TRBJ2-7; D remains ambiguous. CDR1 is SGHRS and CDR2 is YFSETQ in the germline V gene. The CDR3 length is 14 residues. V gave up 3 bases and J gave up 0 bases, with 10 bases separating them. CDR3 in DNA: TGCGCCAGCAGCTCCATCGACACCTCCTACGAGCAGTACTTC. It yields the protein CASSSIDTSYEQYF.

This rearrangement joins TRBV29-1 to TRBJ2-7; 7 bases align to TRBD1. CDR1 SQVTM and CDR2 ANQGSEA come from the germline V gene. This CDR3 region has 14 residues. The trim removed 6 bases at V and 5 bases at J, leaving 13 bases unmatched. For the CDR3, the DNA is TGCAGCGTGGGAAACTACCGGGACAGCCACGAGCAGTACTTC. Encoded protein: CSVGNYRDSHEQYF.

This rearrangement joins TRBV11-2 to TRBJ2-1, with D possibly TRBD2 on 5 matching bases. Germline V lookup: CDR1 SGHAT, CDR2 FQNNGV. CDR3 size: 16 residues. Trimming pared 5 bases from V and 2 bases from J, leaving 16 bases between. The CDR3 coding sequence is TGTGCCAGCAGCCAGATTGCCCGGACTGCCTACAATGAGCAGTTCTTC. It yields the protein CASSQIARTAYNEQFF.

This clonotype has a handful of counts. This chain uses TRBV6-5 with TRBJ2-1, with D hard to call. This CDR3 has 13 residues. The V gene's germline CDR1 is MNHEY and CDR2 SVGAGI. V was cut by 0 bases and J by 10 bases, with 10 bases left in between. CDR3 bases: TGTGCCAGCAGTTACTCGAGCCCACCAGAGCAGTTCTTC. Amino acids: CASSYSSPPEQFF.

This clonotype has only a few counts. V is TRBV6-1 and J is TRBJ1-2; TRBD1 aligns across 9 bases. The germline V gene encodes CDR1 MNHNS and CDR2 SASEGT. Losses at the gene ends were 6 bases for V and 7 bases for J; bases not matched to a gene: 6. This CDR3 contains 13 residues. CDR3 sequence reads: CASSDGTGIGYTF. As DNA, the CDR3 is TGTGCCAGCAGCGATGGGACAGGGATTGGCTACACCTTC.

Comments on this clonotype: This could be a read error, since a much larger clone is one nucleotide away. The CDR3 DNA reads TGTGTCACCAGCAGAGATTGGGCCGTGCAGATCACTGAAGCTTTCTTT. Protein sequence: CVTSRDWAVQITEAFF. The genes are TRBV15 and TRBJ1-1; no clear D gene. This CDR3 has 16 amino acids. CDR1 and CDR2 from the germline V gene are LNHNV and YYDKDF (reference sequence). The full variable domain, completed using reference TRBV15 and TRBJ1-1, is DAMVIQNPRYQVTQFGKPVTLSCSQTLNHNVMYWYQQKSSQAPKLLFHYYDKDFNNEADTPDNFQSRRPNTSFCFLDIRSPGLGDTAMYLCVTSRDWAVQITEAFFGQGTRLTVV.

This clonotype has more than one count but fewer than ten. This rearrangement joins TRBV7-6 to TRBJ2-6, with D perhaps assigned TRBD1 or TRBD2 (6 bases each). This CDR3 contains 21 residues. CDR1 is SGHVS and CDR2 is FNYEAQ in the germline V gene. V lost 1 base and J 0 bases, leaving 22 bases between the germline ends. CDR3 DNA sequence: TGTGCCAGCAGCTTAGTGGGGGCGGGGTTCTCCTTCGGCTCTGGGGCCAACGTCCTGACTTTC. Translated: CASSLVGAGFSFGSGANVLTF.

This sequence joins TRBV27 and TRBJ2-7, with 8 nucleotides matching TRBD2. CDR1 and CDR2 (germline): MNHEY, SMNVEV (reference sequence). V lost 3 bases, J lost 3 bases, and 10 bases stayed unmatched. The CDR3 contains 16 residues. The CDR3 bases are TGTGCCAGCAGTTTTAAAGGACGGGAGGGCGGCTACGAGCAGTACTTC. This codes for CASSFKGREGGYEQYF.

This clonotype was counted a few times. J is TRBJ1-2 and V is TRBV12-3 or TRBV12-4; TRBD1 matches 7 bases. The length of the CDR3 is 14 residues. V was clipped by 6 bases and J by 0 bases; unmatched bases: 4. The chain's CDR3 is CASRRQGSNYGYTF. CDR3 in DNA: TGTGCCAGCAGGCGACAGGGATCTAACTATGGCTACACCTTC.